The clone carrying this T cell receptor beta chain was recorded many times. These data come from a study of T cells after yellow fever vaccination. TCRdb fed the 5' RACE reads into MiXCR, producing one record per CDR3 protein. Here the sample spans about 330,000 distinct CDR3 sequences, about 8.3% being singletons. CDR3 length equals 13 residues. The germline V and J ends were trimmed by 1 base and 6 bases, with 8 bases remaining between them. The germline V gene encodes CDR1 SGHKS and CDR2 YYEKEE (reference sequence). The sample was PBMCs, taken roughly 45 days after the first yellow fever vaccination. V is TRBV5-5 and J is TRBJ1-5; no reliable D call. The source of this sequence is a man younger than 35 who received the YFV17D yellow fever vaccine. This CDR3 is CASSLLVGQPQHF. CDR3 nucleotides: TGTGCCAGCAGCTTGTTGGTTGGTCAGCCCCAGCATTTT.